This is a list of T cell receptor beta chains from one sample in a study of OX40 agonist ivuxolimab in advanced cancers. Only in-frame clones appear in the TCRdb table, and some are missing; sequencing was by immunoSEQ multiplex PCR. The sample lists under 80,000 clones, roughly 88% occurring once. The sample in question was CD4+ or CD8+ T cells sorted from blood, obtained in a trial of the OX40 agonist ivuxolimab. Receptors were obtained from an adult with an advanced solid tumor such as melanoma, head and neck, liver or kidney cancer. Each CDR3 is given with its conserved first and last residue. A D gene is named only where the DNA matches it firmly. Clone size is not always given. Where it is, it says once, few, many or a class for expanded clones.

V gene: TRBV19; D gene: NA; J gene: TRBJ2-1; clone size: NA; CDR3 length: 13; CDR3 DNA: TGTGCCACAACAGGGACCTCCTACAATGAGCAGTTCTTC; CDR3 protein: CATTGTSYNEQFF
V gene: TRBV11-2; D gene: NA; J gene: TRBJ2-7; clone size: NA; CDR3 length: 14; CDR3 DNA: TGTGCCAGCAGCCCTCAATTTACGTCCTACGAGCAGTACTTC; CDR3 protein: CASSPQFTSYEQYF
V gene: TRBV20-1; D gene: NA; J gene: TRBJ2-5; clone size: NA; CDR3 length: 10; CDR3 DNA: TGCAGTGCCCTAGAAGAGACCCAGTACTTC; CDR3 protein: CSALEETQYF
V gene: TRBV29-1; D gene: NA; J gene: TRBJ1-1; clone size: NA; CDR3 length: 13; CDR3 DNA: TGCAGCGCGAGAAACCTCGGAAACACTGAAGCTTTCTTT; CDR3 protein: CSARNLGNTEAFF
V gene: TRBV28; D gene: NA; J gene: TRBJ2-5; clone size: NA; CDR3 length: 16; CDR3 DNA: TGTGCCAGCAGTTTAAGTAGGGGACACAAGCAAGAGACCCAGTACTTC; CDR3 protein: CASSLSRGHKQETQYF
V gene: TRBV6-5; D gene: TRBD1; J gene: TRBJ2-5; clone size: once; CDR3 length: 15; CDR3 DNA: TGTGCCAGCAGTTACTCGGGACAGGGGTTGGAGACCCAGTACTTC; CDR3 protein: CASSYSGQGLETQYF
V gene: TRBV19; D gene: TRBD2; J gene: TRBJ2-4; clone size: once; CDR3 length: 13; CDR3 DNA: TGTGCCAGTAGGCCAGGACTAGGAAACATTCAGTACTTC; CDR3 protein: CASRPGLGNIQYF
V gene: TRBV5-1; D gene: TRBD1; J gene: TRBJ1-4; clone size: NA; CDR3 length: 14; CDR3 DNA: TGCGCCAGCAGCTTGACAGGGGACTGGCAAAAACTGTTTTTT; CDR3 protein: CASSLTGDWQKLFF
V gene: TRBV7-9; D gene: NA; J gene: TRBJ2-3; clone size: NA; CDR3 length: 14; CDR3 DNA: TGTGCCAGCATGGGGAAGGGGAGCACAGATACGCAGTATTTT; CDR3 protein: CASMGKGSTDTQYF
V gene: TRBV28; D gene: NA; J gene: TRBJ1-6; clone size: NA; CDR3 length: 13; CDR3 DNA: TGTGCCAGCCGGACGGGGTGGGGGGGGCCCCTCCACTTT; CDR3 protein: CASRTGWGGPLHF